Below are 23 T cell receptor beta chains sequenced from a single sample in a study of T cells after yellow fever vaccination. TCRdb re-derived calls from the 5' RACE reads in MiXCR, one entry per CDR3 protein. Of about 220,000 distinct CDR3 sequences listed, approximately 3% are singletons. The sequenced sample was CD4+ T cells sorted from PBMCs, obtained 10 days after the yellow fever booster vaccination. All receptors come from a man younger than 35 who received the YFV17D yellow fever vaccine.

The J gene is TRBJ2-7, the V gene TRBV20-1; D is undetermined. The germline gives CDR1 DFQATT, CDR2 SNEGSKA (reference sequence). The V end was cut by 2 bases, the J end by 2 bases, with 10 bases between. The CDR3 is 13 amino acids. CDR3 in DNA: TGCAGTGCTAGAATTGGACCAACCTACGAGCAGTACGTC. This encodes CSARIGPTYEQYV.

There are a few counts of this clonotype. V and J are TRBV5-4 and TRBJ2-7, with D perhaps TRBD2 (7 bases). Trimming pared 4 bases from V and 6 bases from J, leaving 17 bases between. CDR3 length equals 14 residues. The germline CDR1 and CDR2 sequences are SGHNT and YYREEE (reference sequence). The CDR3 region has the DNA TGTGCCAGCAGCCGGGGGGCGGAGTTAAGCGAGCAGTACGTC. Translated, it gives CASSRGAELSEQYV.

In this sample, this clonotype turned up a few times. V and J are TRBV15 and TRBJ1-5; no firm D call. CDR3 length: 13 amino acids. The germline V gene encodes CDR1 LNHNV and CDR2 YYDKDF (reference sequence). Trimming cost V 4 bases and J 5 bases, with 9 bases left between them. The CDR3 loop reads CATSTSLYQPQHF. CDR3 coding DNA: TGTGCCACCAGCACCTCCCTTTATCAGCCCCAGCATTTT.

The chain has TRBV29-1 and TRBJ1-5; D perhaps matches TRBD1 (5 bases). This CDR3 comprises 16 residues. Trimming removed 0 bases from V and 0 bases from J, with 12 bases in between. Germline-derived CDR1 and CDR2 are SQVTM and ANQGSEA. CDR3 coding DNA: TGCAGCGTTGAAGAAAAAGAGGGGAATAGCAATCAGCCCCAGCATTTT. Amino acids: CSVEEKEGNSNQPQHF.

This clonotype was counted between two and nine times. The chain combines TRBV28 with TRBJ2-3, with TRBD2 matching over 11 bases. This CDR3 has 14 residues. Germline V CDR1 and CDR2: MDHEN, SYDVKM. J lost 7 bases, V lost 8 bases, and 8 bases had no gene match. CDR3 sequence reads: CASSLAGVIYTQYF. As DNA, the CDR3 is TGTGCCAGCTCACTAGCGGGGGTAATATATACGCAGTATTTT.

This clonotype appeared a few times. This rearrangement joins TRBV20-1 to TRBJ1-6; D is ambiguous. V lost 3 bases to trimming and J lost 8 bases, with 20 bases between them. The CDR3 is 16 amino acids. Germline CDR1 is DFQATT and CDR2 is SNEGSKA (reference sequence). The CDR3 nucleotides are TGCAGTGCTAGGGACCGAGGTATCGGGTATCATTCACCCCTCCACTTT. The encoded protein is CSARDRGIGYHSPLHF.

This clonotype was observed many times. This chain links TRBV6-6 with TRBJ1-1; 8 bases agree with TRBD1. The V segment lost 6 bases and the J segment 1 base; nucleotides outside the gene matches: 7. The germline V gene has CDR1 MNHNY and CDR2 SVGAGI (reference sequence). The CDR3 totals 15 residues. The CDR3 bases are TGTGCCAGCAGGCACCCACAGGGGGAGAACACTGAAGCTTTCTTT. Encoded protein: CASRHPQGENTEAFF.

This clonotype turned up a few times. The V gene is TRBV6-6, the J gene TRBJ1-1, with 9 positions matching TRBD1. The CDR3 spans 14 residues. Germline V gene sequence: CDR1 MNHNY, CDR2 SVGAGI (reference sequence). Trimming took 6 bases from V and 3 from J; bases not matched to a gene: 5. CDR3 residues: CASRGDREDTEAFF. The CDR3 DNA reads TGTGCCAGCAGAGGGGACAGGGAGGACACTGAAGCTTTCTTT.

This clonotype has ten or more counts. The rearrangement links TRBV12-3 or TRBV12-4 to TRBJ2-1; possibly TRBD1 for D (6 bases). Trimming took 2 bases from V and 7 from J, leaving 9 bases between them. This CDR3 has 13 amino acids. This chain's CDR3 is CASSLSRGNEQFF. CDR3 DNA: TGTGCCAGCAGTTTATCAAGGGGGAATGAGCAGTTCTTC.

In this sample, this clonotype turned up a few times. J is TRBJ2-1 and V is TRBV5-6, with 7 positions matching TRBD2. V lost 1 base to trimming and J lost 0 bases; unmatched junction nucleotides: 4. The CDR3 is 16 amino acids. The germline CDR1 and CDR2 sequences are SGHDT and YYEEEE. The chain's CDR3 is CASSLLGGGSYNEQFF. The DNA for the CDR3 is TGTGCCAGCAGCTTGTTAGGCGGGGGCTCCTACAATGAGCAGTTCTTC.

This clonotype was seen only a few times. CDR3 amino acids: CASSDRDRGPTDSPLHF. CDR3 DNA sequence: TGCGCCAGCAGCGATCGGGACAGGGGGCCTACGGATTCACCCCTCCACTTT. The V gene is TRBV4-1, the J gene TRBJ1-6; 12 bases fit TRBD1. The CDR3 runs to 17 residues. With 5 bases clipped from V and 8 bases from J, the junction kept 10 bases outside the gene matches. Per the germline V gene, CDR1 is MGHRA and CDR2 is YSYEKL.

This clonotype has a count of ten or more. The gene calls are TRBV5-6 and TRBJ2-5, with D tentatively TRBD2 (6 bases). The CDR3 extends over 14 amino acids. Between the trimmed V and J ends, which lost 4 bases and 5 bases, there was a span of 15 bases. Germline V CDR1 and CDR2: SGHDT, YYEEEE. The CDR3 protein is CASSRLVGGETQYF. Written as DNA, the CDR3 is TGTGCCAGCAGCCGACTTGTTGGAGGGGAGACCCAGTACTTC. The variable domain in full, with the rest retrieved from reference TRBV5-6 and TRBJ2-5, is DAGVTQSPTHLIKTRGQQVTLRCSPKSGHDTVSWYQQALGQGPQFIFQYYEEEERQRGNFPDRFSGHQFPNYSSELNVNALLLGDSALYLCASSRLVGGETQYFGPGTRLLVL.

This clonotype occurred many times. The chain employs TRBV5-4 and TRBJ1-1; TRBD1 matches 8 bases. CDR3 length equals 14 residues. CDR1 SGHNT and CDR2 YYREEE come from the germline V gene (reference sequence). With V trimmed by 3 bases and J by 5 bases, 6 bases remained unmatched. CDR3 DNA: TGTGCCAGCAGCTCTCATACAGGGGGGACTGAAGCTTTCTTT. Amino acids: CASSSHTGGTEAFF.

This clonotype came up many times. CDR3 residues: CASSDTGGGASDTQYF. CDR3 DNA sequence: TGTGCCAGCAGCGACACCGGTGGCGGGGCCTCAGATACGCAGTATTTT. The J gene is TRBJ2-3, the V gene TRBV6-1; D is perhaps TRBD2 (6 bases). V lost 6 bases and J lost 4, with 20 bases in between. This CDR3 contains 16 residues. The V gene's germline CDR1 is MNHNS and CDR2 SASEGT.

This clonotype was seen many times. This chain joins TRBV7-9 and TRBJ1-4; TRBD1 matches 11 bases. The CDR3 spans 17 residues. Germline loops: CDR1 SEHNR, CDR2 FQNEAQ (reference sequence). The V gene end was trimmed by 0 bases and the J gene end by 8 bases; junction bases not matched to a gene: 8. CDR3 in DNA: TGTGCCAGCAGCTTAGCCGGGACAGGGGGATGGCGAGAAAAACTGTTTTTT. This codes for CASSLAGTGGWREKLFF. Full variable domain (outside the CDR3, taken from reference TRBV7-9 and TRBJ1-4): DTGVSQNPRHKITKRGQNVTFRCDPISEHNRLYWYRQTLGQGPEFLTYFQNEAQLEKSRLLSDRFSAERPKGSFSTLEIQRTEQGDSAMYLCASSLAGTGGWREKLFFGSGTQLSVL.

In this sample, this clonotype turned up many times. The chain combines TRBV12-3 or TRBV12-4 with TRBJ1-3; D is ambiguous. Trimming cost V 6 bases and J 6 bases, with 9 bases left between them. There are 12 residues in the CDR3. The CDR3 region is CASRDGVNTIYF. The CDR3 nucleotides are TGTGCCAGCAGGGATGGGGTAAACACCATATATTTT.

This clonotype was observed many times. This sequence joins TRBV7-6 and TRBJ1-1, with no clear D. V shed 5 bases and J shed 1 base, with 11 bases lying between them. CDR1 is SGHVS, CDR2 FNYEAQ, per germline. The CDR3 sequence is 14 residues long. The CDR3 DNA is TGTGCCAGCAGCCCGCGTCACAGGAACACTGAAGCTTTCTTT. Its protein product is CASSPRHRNTEAFF.

This clonotype has a handful of counts. The CDR3 region is CAISGASGGASEQFF. The CDR3 DNA follows: TGTGCCATCAGTGGGGCTAGCGGGGGGGCAAGTGAGCAGTTCTTC. The chain links TRBV10-3 to TRBJ2-1, with 12 nucleotides matching TRBD2. CDR1 is ENHRY, CDR2 SYGVKD, per germline. The CDR3 length is 15 residues. J was trimmed by 9 bases and V by 4 bases; bases with no gene match: 7.

This clonotype was seen many times. The V and J genes are TRBV7-2 and TRBJ2-5, with TRBD2 matching 12 bases. This CDR3 spans 13 amino acids. The germline gives CDR1 SGHTA, CDR2 FQGNSA. V lost 5 bases, J lost 13 bases, and 8 bases stayed unmatched. CDR3 nucleotide sequence: TGTGCCAGCAGCCTCGGACTAGCGGGGAGGTTGTACTTC. Protein product: CASSLGLAGRLYF.

This clonotype was observed at least ten times. The chain joins TRBV5-1 to TRBJ2-2; D remains unclear. CDR3 length equals 15 residues. Germline loops: CDR1 SGHRS, CDR2 YFSETQ. Trimming stripped 4 bases from V and 5 bases from J, with 15 bases between. The CDR3 nucleotides read TGCGCCAGCAGCCCGAATACGAGGATTACCGGGGAGCTGTTTTTT. The encoded protein is CASSPNTRITGELFF. Combining the CDR3 with reference TRBV5-1 and TRBJ2-2 gives the whole variable domain KAGVTQTPRYLIKTRGQQVTLSCSPISGHRSVSWYQQTPGQGLQFLFEYFSETQRNKGNFPGRFSGRQFSNSRSEMNVSTLELGDSALYLCASSPNTRITGELFFGEGSRLTVL.

There are a few counts of this clonotype. V gene TRBV12-3 or TRBV12-4 combines with J gene TRBJ2-1, with 9 bases aligning to TRBD1. V dropped 5 bases and J dropped 3; count of bases not matched to a gene: 5. The CDR3 totals 15 residues. CDR3 amino acids: CASSIDRGYYNEQFF. CDR3 bases: TGTGCCAGCAGTATAGACAGGGGGTACTACAATGAGCAGTTCTTC.

This clonotype was counted at least ten times. The V gene is TRBV7-2, the J gene TRBJ2-4; 7 positions agree with TRBD2. Germline V gene lookup returns CDR1 SGHTA and CDR2 FQGNSA. The J segment lost 6 bases and the V segment lost 1 base, leaving 3 bases of the junction unmatched. The length of the CDR3 is 14 residues. CDR3 DNA: TGTGCCAGCAGCTTAGGGGGGGGAGGAAACATTCAGTACTTC. This encodes CASSLGGGGNIQYF.

This clonotype was seen at least ten times. This chain joins TRBV6-5 and TRBJ1-2; a weak D match, TRBD1 (6 bases). Germline CDR1 is MNHEY and CDR2 is SVGAGI. V was shortened by 2 bases and J by 4 bases, with 17 bases between the two germline ends. This CDR3 comprises 16 residues. This chain's CDR3 is CASSYAGHSFPYGYTF. The CDR3 DNA reads as TGTGCCAGCAGTTACGCGGGACACAGTTTCCCCTATGGCTACACCTTC.